These 32 T cell receptor beta chains were all obtained from the same sample, sequenced in a study of T cell repertoires in cytomegalovirus infection (dated by TCRdb to the late 2010s). The instrument was an Illumina HiSeq 1500. TCRdb took the public reads, trimmed them with fastp at Q25, ran MiXCR for clone calling and kept in-frame beta chains. Identical CDR3 protein sequences are pooled into one entry, listed with their most common genes and DNA. A total of about 490,000 distinct CDR3 sequences appear in this sample, about 10% of them only once. The ten most abundant clones make up 9.5% to 13% of the sample. What was sequenced was PBMCs. All receptors come from a human donor in good health (CMV status not recorded). Some clones in this sample may be carry-over from other donors' samples.

This clonotype was counted many times. This chain uses TRBV7-9 with TRBJ2-1; 11 bases align to TRBD1. Trimming took 5 bases from V and 8 from J; bases not matched to a gene: 14. CDR3 length equals 17 residues. CDR1 is SEHNR and CDR2 is FQNEAQ in the germline V gene (reference sequence). The CDR3 DNA follows: TGTGCCAGCAGCACGCCGGGACAGGGGGTGCTTCAAGATGAGCAGTTCTTC. This codes for CASSTPGQGVLQDEQFF.

The rearrangement links TRBV7-9 to TRBJ2-2, with TRBD2 matching over 9 bases. Germline loops: CDR1 SEHNR, CDR2 FQNEAQ (reference sequence). V was clipped by 10 bases and J by 3 bases; unmatched bases: 6. CDR3 length: 14 residues. This CDR3 reads CANLIAGDTGELFF. The DNA for the CDR3 is TGTGCCAACTTGATAGCGGGGGACACCGGGGAGCTGTTTTTT. The full variable domain, in which reference TRBV7-9 and TRBJ2-2 provide the parts outside the CDR3, is DTGVSQNPRHKITKRGQNVTFRCDPISEHNRLYWYRQTLGQGPEFLTYFQNEAQLEKSRLLSDRFSAERPKGSFSTLEIQRTEQGDSAMYLCANLIAGDTGELFFGEGSRLTVL.

This clonotype has ten or more counts. The V call is TRBV12-3 or TRBV12-4, the J call TRBJ1-2, with TRBD1 identical over 7 bases. Losses at the gene ends were 7 bases for V and 6 bases for J; bases not matched to a gene: 11. The CDR3 has 14 amino acids. The CDR3 loop reads CASTSTGHPDGYTF. The CDR3 DNA sequence: TGTGCCAGCACCTCGACAGGGCATCCGGATGGCTACACCTTC.

In this sample, this clonotype turned up many times. J is TRBJ2-1 and V is TRBV12-3 or TRBV12-4, with 7 positions matching TRBD2. This CDR3 is built from 15 residues. V was clipped by 9 bases and J by 8 bases; unmatched bases: 16. The CDR3 region has the DNA TGTGCCAGACCGAATCCCGCGGGAGAGTCCGATGAGCAGTTCTTC. It codes for CARPNPAGESDEQFF.

This clonotype came up many times. The chain's CDR3 is CASSLPPLLAGGSSYEQYF. The CDR3 region has the DNA TGCGCCAGCAGTCTGCCCCCCCTTTTAGCGGGAGGTTCTTCCTACGAGCAGTACTTC. V is TRBV5-1 and J is TRBJ2-7, with 10 bases aligning to TRBD2. This CDR3 comprises 19 residues. Germline V gene lookup returns CDR1 SGHRS and CDR2 YFSETQ. V gave up 5 bases and J gave up 1 base; unmatched junction bases: 18.

There are many counts of this clonotype. This chain connects TRBV2 to TRBJ1-1; possibly TRBD1 for D (5 bases). This CDR3 contains 15 residues. Germline V gene sequence: CDR1 SNHLY, CDR2 FYNNEI. The ends were cut back, 2 bases at V and 3 bases at J, with 13 bases in the middle. As DNA, the CDR3 is TGTGCCAGCAGTGAAATACAGGACCCAGACACTGAAGCTTTCTTT. This sequence encodes CASSEIQDPDTEAFF.

CDR3 loop: CASSPTWGRTDTQYF. The DNA for the CDR3 is TGTGCCAGCAGCCCTACGTGGGGCCGGACAGATACGCAGTATTTT. The V gene is TRBV7-6, the J gene TRBJ2-3, with D possibly TRBD1 on 5 matching bases. V lost 5 bases and J lost 3, with 15 bases in between. The CDR3 contains 15 residues. From germline, CDR1 is SGHVS and CDR2 FNYEAQ.

This clonotype was seen only a few times. The chain has TRBV3-1 and TRBJ1-2, with D unclear. Trimming stripped 4 bases from V and 2 bases from J, with 14 bases between. CDR3 length: 15 amino acids. In germline, CDR1 is LGHDT, CDR2 YNNKEL (reference sequence). CDR3 nucleotides: TGTGCCAGCAGCCGCGCCCAAACAGTGAACTATGGCTACACCTTC. It codes for CASSRAQTVNYGYTF.

This clonotype was picked up many times. This chain links TRBV18 with TRBJ2-5, with D perhaps TRBD1 (6 bases). CDR1 is KGHSH and CDR2 is LQKENI in the germline V gene. V lost 2 bases, J lost 3 bases, and 10 bases lay in between. The CDR3 contains 14 residues. In DNA, the CDR3 is TGTGCCAGCTCACCATTACCAGGGGAAGAGACCCAGTACTTC. This sequence encodes CASSPLPGEETQYF.

A word on this clonotype: A much larger clone differs by one base, so this may be a read error. The chain employs TRBV20-1 and TRBJ2-5, with 7 nucleotides matching TRBD2. V shed 7 bases, J shed 7 bases, and the junction held 18 bases outside the gene matches. Germline CDR1 is DFQATT and CDR2 is SNEGSKA (reference sequence). CDR3 size: 15 residues. The CDR3 DNA is TGCAGTGGGGAGCACCCGCGGGAGATGATCGGGACCCAGTACTTC. Translated: CSGEHPREMIGTQYF.

This clonotype has at least ten counts. The chain links TRBV28 to TRBJ1-2; TRBD1 matches at 7 bases. The CDR3 contains 15 residues. The ends lost 5 bases at V and 4 bases at J; junction bases unmatched: 10. Per the germline V gene, CDR1 is MDHEN and CDR2 is SYDVKM. For the CDR3, the DNA is TGTGCCAGCAGTCCGGGAAGGGGGCTCAGCTATGGCTACACCTTC. Amino acids: CASSPGRGLSYGYTF.

The chain is built from TRBV27 and TRBJ2-7, with D tentatively TRBD1 (5 bases). The V and J ends lost 3 bases and 5 bases respectively, with 8 bases between them. The CDR3 has 12 amino acids. The germline V gene encodes CDR1 MNHEY and CDR2 SMNVEV (reference sequence). CDR3 in DNA: TGTGCCAGCAGTTTCCCAGGGAACGAGCAGTACTTC. It translates to CASSFPGNEQYF.

There are many counts of this clonotype. J is TRBJ2-1 and V is TRBV7-9; a possible D gene is TRBD2 (6 bases). Germline loops: CDR1 SEHNR, CDR2 FQNEAQ (reference sequence). The CDR3 extends over 12 amino acids. Trimming took off 5 bases at V and 8 bases at J, with 10 bases between the two ends. The CDR3 DNA sequence: TGTGCCAGCAGCATGGGGGGTGATGAGCAGTTCTTC. It codes for CASSMGGDEQFF. Filled out from reference TRBV7-9 and TRBJ2-1, the complete variable domain reads DTGVSQNPRHKITKRGQNVTFRCDPISEHNRLYWYRQTLGQGPEFLTYFQNEAQLEKSRLLSDRFSAERPKGSFSTLEIQRTEQGDSAMYLCASSMGGDEQFFGPGTRLTVL.

This chain joins TRBV3-1 and TRBJ2-2; D gene uncertain. V gave up 3 bases and J gave up 5 bases, with 7 bases separating them. This CDR3 spans 13 amino acids. The germline CDR1 and CDR2 sequences are LGHDT and YNNKEL (reference sequence). The CDR3 DNA follows: TGTGCCAGCAGCCAGCAGTGGACCGGGGAGCTGTTTTTT. This encodes CASSQQWTGELFF.

This clonotype came up many times. The V call is TRBV28, the J call TRBJ2-5; 7 bases agree with TRBD1. Germline loops: CDR1 MDHEN, CDR2 SYDVKM. This CDR3 comprises 15 residues. After removal of 4 bases from V and 4 bases from J, the junction contained 9 bases not matched to a gene. CDR3 nucleotides: TGTGCCAGCAGTTCCACAGGGGCCGAAGGAGAGACCCAGTACTTC. Amino acids: CASSSTGAEGETQYF.

Many counts were recorded for this clonotype. The chain uses TRBV20-1 and TRBJ2-5, with D perhaps TRBD2 (6 bases). Trimming pared 8 bases from V and 4 bases from J, leaving 20 bases between. The CDR3 loop spans 14 amino acids. Germline V lookup: CDR1 DFQATT, CDR2 SNEGSKA (reference sequence). The DNA of the CDR3 is TGCAGTTCCGAGGCAGGGACTGAGCGAGAGACCCAGTACTTC. Amino acid sequence: CSSEAGTERETQYF.

This clonotype was observed at least ten times. The chain combines TRBV5-4 with TRBJ1-5; tentative D call: TRBD1 (6 bases). Germline CDR1 and CDR2: SGHNT and YYREEE (reference sequence). This CDR3 is built from 16 residues. V was cut by 0 bases and J by 3 bases, with 13 bases left in between. CDR3 DNA: TGTGCCAGCAGCTTGGGGCCCGGGGGCTACAATCAGCCCCAGCATTTT. Translating it yields CASSLGPGGYNQPQHF.

This clonotype was counted many times. This chain connects TRBV11-3 to TRBJ1-1; D is possibly TRBD1 (5 bases). CDR3 size: 12 residues. The V end was cut by 4 bases, the J end by 4 bases, with 7 bases between. Germline V gives CDR1 SGHNT, CDR2 YENEEA. This CDR3 is CASSWGSTEAFF. CDR3 in DNA: TGTGCCAGCAGCTGGGGGAGCACTGAAGCTTTCTTT.

The table lists this clonotype with a few counts. The V and J genes are TRBV20-1 and TRBJ2-7; 7 nucleotides agree with TRBD1. Germline V lookup: CDR1 DFQATT, CDR2 SNEGSKA (reference sequence). The CDR3 is 19 amino acids. J was trimmed by 6 bases and V by 0 bases; bases with no gene match: 23. CDR3 in DNA: TGCAGTGCTAGAGATCGAACAGGGGACGCCGCAGCTCAGTCTCGCGAGCAGTACTTC. Protein sequence: CSARDRTGDAAAQSREQYF.

V usage is TRBV4-2 and J usage is TRBJ2-2, with D maybe TRBD2 (6 bases). With 3 bases removed from V and 7 bases from J, the gap between germline ends came to 15 bases. This CDR3 has 15 residues. Germline CDR1 is LGHNA and CDR2 is YNFKEQ. CDR3: CASSQVEGGDGELFF. In nucleotides, the CDR3 is TGTGCCAGCAGCCAGGTGGAGGGCGGGGACGGGGAGCTGTTTTTT.

In its sample, this clonotype was seen many times. This chain links TRBV7-2 with TRBJ1-2; D not resolved. The germline CDR1 and CDR2 sequences are SGHTA and FQGNSA. Trimming removed 4 bases from V and 0 bases from J, with 15 bases in between. This CDR3 has 16 residues. Written as DNA, the CDR3 is TGTGCCAGCAGCTCCGAGGGTACCAGGCCTAACTATGGCTACACCTTC. Amino acid sequence: CASSSEGTRPNYGYTF.

The V and J genes are TRBV10-2 and TRBJ2-7; unclear D gene. This CDR3 region has 14 residues. CDR1 and CDR2 from the germline V gene are WSHSY and SAAADI. Trimming pared 11 bases from V and 5 bases from J, leaving 22 bases between. CDR3: CAAREKGGFHEQYF. CDR3 sequence (DNA): TGCGCCGCCAGAGAGAAGGGCGGCTTCCACGAGCAGTACTTC.

The chain joins TRBV14 to TRBJ1-5, with 9 nucleotides matching TRBD1. Looked up from germline, CDR1 is SGHDN and CDR2 is FVKESK. The trim removed 6 bases at V and 1 base at J, leaving 7 bases unmatched. CDR3 size: 16 residues. CDR3 sequence (DNA): TGTGCCAGCAGAAACAGGGGGCAGTCGAGCAATCAGCCCCAGCATTTT. It encodes CASRNRGQSSNQPQHF.

This clonotype was seen at least ten times. The gene calls are TRBV7-8 and TRBJ2-3, with D tentatively TRBD2 (6 bases). Germline loops: CDR1 SGHVS, CDR2 FQNEAQ. The V end lost 1 base, the J end lost 0 bases, and 14 bases lay between the germline ends. This CDR3 is 17 amino acids long. The CDR3 DNA sequence: TGTGCCAGCAGCTTAGGCCCCGGGCGGGGTAGCACAGATACGCAGTATTTT. Translated: CASSLGPGRGSTDTQYF.

This clonotype appeared many times. The chain recombines TRBV4-2 with TRBJ2-7, with D possibly being TRBD2 (6 bases). The V and J ends lost 3 bases and 2 bases respectively, with 11 bases between them. The CDR3 totals 14 residues. Per germline, CDR1 LGHNA and CDR2 YNFKEQ. This CDR3 reads CASSQGLRTYEQYF. As DNA, the CDR3 is TGTGCCAGCAGCCAGGGACTGCGAACCTACGAGCAGTACTTC.

This clonotype was seen repeatedly, ten times or more. The J gene is TRBJ1-5, the V gene TRBV29-1, with a tentative D call TRBD1 (5 bases). The V end lost 4 bases, the J end lost 6 bases, and 13 bases lay between the germline ends. The CDR3 has 13 residues. In germline, CDR1 is SQVTM, CDR2 ANQGSEA. DNA of the CDR3: TGCAGCGTTGCGGGGGGACTGGGTCAGCCCCAGCATTTT. It specifies CSVAGGLGQPQHF.

About this clonotype: A much bigger clone sits one base away, suggesting this may be a read error. The chain carries TRBV12-3 or TRBV12-4 and TRBJ1-1; D ambiguous. The V end was cut by 3 bases, the J end by 4 bases, with 6 bases between. The CDR3 covers 12 residues. CDR3 region: CASSFISTEAFF. DNA of the CDR3: TGTGCCAGCAGTTTCATAAGCACTGAAGCTTTCTTT.

The chain joins TRBV14 to TRBJ1-6, with 9 bases fitting TRBD1. This CDR3 is built from 15 residues. V shed 6 bases, J shed 7 bases, and the junction held 7 bases outside the gene matches. The germline gives CDR1 SGHDN, CDR2 FVKESK. Here the CDR3 DNA reads TGTGCCAGCAGAAGGGACAGGGCTCGGAATTCACCCCTCCACTTT. Amino acid sequence: CASRRDRARNSPLHF.

This clonotype was found many times. The DNA of the CDR3 is TGTGCCAGCAGCTTAGCGGACAGGCTGAACACTGAAGCTTTCTTT. Translation gives CASSLADRLNTEAFF. The chain links TRBV7-8 to TRBJ1-1; 7 bases match TRBD1. There are 15 residues in the CDR3. Trimming at V came to 0 bases and at J to 0 bases, leaving 1 base not matched to a gene. Per the germline V gene, CDR1 is SGHVS and CDR2 is FQNEAQ.

The chain is built from TRBV20-1 and TRBJ2-5; D is possibly TRBD2 (5 bases). V dropped 5 bases and J dropped 4 bases, with 17 bases sitting between them. The CDR3 contains 14 residues. Germline loops: CDR1 DFQATT, CDR2 SNEGSKA (reference sequence). CDR3: CSAGPKRVRETQYF. In nucleotides, the CDR3 is TGCAGTGCTGGACCGAAGAGGGTGCGAGAGACCCAGTACTTC.

This clonotype has at least ten counts. V gene TRBV20-1 combines with J gene TRBJ2-2, with 10 bases aligning to TRBD1. The CDR3 sequence is 14 residues long. Losses at the gene ends were 6 bases for V and 4 bases for J; bases not matched to a gene: 5. Germline V gene data show CDR1 as DFQATT and CDR2 as SNEGSKA (reference sequence). This CDR3 is CSAADRGGTGELFF. The CDR3 DNA follows: TGCAGTGCCGCGGACAGGGGGGGCACCGGGGAGCTGTTTTTT.

This clonotype was detected only a few times. The V gene is TRBV19, the J gene TRBJ2-1; perhaps TRBD2 as D (5 bases). V was pared by 6 bases and J by 4 bases, with 10 bases between. This CDR3 is 13 amino acids long. Germline assignment: CDR1 LNHDA and CDR2 SQIVND (reference sequence). CDR3 nucleotides: TGTGCCAGTAGGCGCGGACTGTACAATGAGCAGTTCTTC. As protein: CASRRGLYNEQFF.